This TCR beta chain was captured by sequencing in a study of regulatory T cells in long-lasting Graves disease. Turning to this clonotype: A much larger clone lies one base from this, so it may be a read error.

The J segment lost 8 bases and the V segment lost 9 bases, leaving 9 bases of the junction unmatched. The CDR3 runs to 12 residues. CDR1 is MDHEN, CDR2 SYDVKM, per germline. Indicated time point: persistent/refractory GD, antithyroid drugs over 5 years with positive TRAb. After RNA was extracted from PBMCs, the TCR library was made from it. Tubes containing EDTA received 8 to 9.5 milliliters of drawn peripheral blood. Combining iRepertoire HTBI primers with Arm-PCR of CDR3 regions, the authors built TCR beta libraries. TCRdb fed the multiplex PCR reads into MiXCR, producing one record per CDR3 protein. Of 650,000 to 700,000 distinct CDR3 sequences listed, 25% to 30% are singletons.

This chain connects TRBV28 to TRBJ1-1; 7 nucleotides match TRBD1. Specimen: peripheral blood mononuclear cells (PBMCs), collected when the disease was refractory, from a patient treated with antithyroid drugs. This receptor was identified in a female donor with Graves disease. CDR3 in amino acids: CASSTGEDEAFF. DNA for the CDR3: TGTGCCAGTAGTACAGGGGAGGACGAAGCTTTCTTT.